The 6 T cell receptor beta chains below were found in one sample sequenced in a study of blood T cell repertoires in COVID-19. TCRdb's table, derived via immunoSEQ multiplex PCR, lists solely in-frame clones and lacks some. The data show roughly 250,000 clones, with roughly 80% seen just once and approximately 13% held by the top ten. What was sequenced was peripheral blood. The receptors derive from a woman aged 55-70 years with active or convalescent COVID-19.

The gene calls are TRBV10-2 and TRBJ2-5; TRBD1 matches at 7 bases. CDR3 length equals 13 residues. The V and J ends lost 4 bases and 4 bases, in that order; junction bases with no gene match: 3. CDR1 and CDR2 from the germline V gene are WSHSY and SAAADI. CDR3 region: CASSGGGRETQYF. The CDR3 nucleotides read TGCGCCAGCAGTGGAGGGGGCCGAGAGACCCAGTACTTC.

The genes are TRBV5-1 and TRBJ1-4, with 8 bases lining up with TRBD1. This CDR3 spans 15 amino acids. Germline CDR1 and CDR2: SGHRS and YFSETQ. Trimming cost V 4 bases and J 8 bases; bases outside gene matches: 10. The CDR3 loop is CASSPRTGLGEKLFF. The CDR3, as DNA: TGCGCCAGCAGCCCTAGGACAGGGTTGGGCGAAAAACTGTTTTTT.

This sequence joins TRBV6-5 and TRBJ1-5; a weak D match, TRBD1 (5 bases). Germline-derived CDR1 and CDR2 are MNHEY and SVGAGI. This CDR3 has 15 amino acids. The ends were cut back, 8 bases at V and 0 bases at J, with 14 bases in the middle. CDR3 in DNA: TGTGCCAGCGGGGGGAGGAGGGATAGCAATCAGCCCCAGCATTTT. This codes for CASGGRRDSNQPQHF.

This clone was found once. The chain joins TRBV7-8 to TRBJ1-5; D is possibly TRBD1 (6 bases). This CDR3 contains 16 residues. V shed 5 bases and J shed 4 bases, with 18 bases lying between them. Looked up from germline, CDR1 is SGHVS and CDR2 is FQNEAQ. CDR3 sequence: CASSPPPGGTNQPQHF. In nucleotides, the CDR3 is TGTGCCAGCAGCCCCCCCCCGGGGGGCACTAATCAGCCCCAGCATTTT.

The J gene is TRBJ1-1, the V gene TRBV18; 9 bases align to TRBD1. Trimming removed 4 bases from V and 11 bases from J; junction bases left unmatched: 8. Germline CDR1 reads KGHSH; CDR2 reads LQKENI. This CDR3 has 13 residues. Written as DNA, the CDR3 is TGTGCCAGCTCACAAGGGACAGGGATTGATGCTTTCTTT. Its translation is CASSQGTGIDAFF.

This clone turned up a few times. The chain employs TRBV9 and TRBJ2-7; TRBD1 matches 9 bases. The CDR3 contains 18 residues. Per germline, CDR1 SGDLS and CDR2 YYNGEE. V gave up 3 bases and J gave up 0 bases; unmatched junction bases: 13. CDR3 bases: TGTGCCAGCAGCGCCCGTCCCGGGACAGGGATAGGCTCCTACGAGCAGTACTTC. Amino acids: CASSARPGTGIGSYEQYF.